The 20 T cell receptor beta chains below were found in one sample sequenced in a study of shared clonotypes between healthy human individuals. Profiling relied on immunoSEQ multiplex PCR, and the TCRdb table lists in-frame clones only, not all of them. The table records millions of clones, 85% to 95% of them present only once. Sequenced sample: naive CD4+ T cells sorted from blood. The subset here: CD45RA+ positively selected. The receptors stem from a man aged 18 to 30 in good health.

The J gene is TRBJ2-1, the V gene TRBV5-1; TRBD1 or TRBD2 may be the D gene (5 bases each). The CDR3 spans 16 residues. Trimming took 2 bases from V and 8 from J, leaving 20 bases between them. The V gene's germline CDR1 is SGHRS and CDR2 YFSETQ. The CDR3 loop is CASSLRGNALRDEQFF. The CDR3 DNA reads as TGCGCCAGCAGCTTAAGGGGAAACGCCCTGAGGGATGAGCAGTTCTTC.

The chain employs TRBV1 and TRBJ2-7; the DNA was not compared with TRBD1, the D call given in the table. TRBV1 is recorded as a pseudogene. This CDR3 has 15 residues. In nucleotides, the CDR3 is TGCACCAGCAGCCAAGCCAGGGTGGGGTCCTACGAGCAGTACTTC. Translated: CTSSQARVGSYEQYF.

The CDR3 DNA is TGCGCCAGCAGCCAAGAAGTAATGTGGGCGGGCGATCAGCCCCAGCATTTT. Translated, it gives CASSQEVMWAGDQPQHF. The chain carries TRBV4-1 and TRBJ1-5; D gene ambiguous. Germline CDR1 is MGHRA and CDR2 is YSYEKL. The CDR3 spans 17 residues. Trimming took off 0 bases at V and 5 bases at J, with 17 bases between the two ends.

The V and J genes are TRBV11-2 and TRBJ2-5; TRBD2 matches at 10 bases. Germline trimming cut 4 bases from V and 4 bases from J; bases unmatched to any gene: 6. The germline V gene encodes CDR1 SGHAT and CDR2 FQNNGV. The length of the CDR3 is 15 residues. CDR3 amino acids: CASSSSGGPGETQYF. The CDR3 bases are TGTGCCAGCAGCTCTAGCGGGGGCCCAGGAGAGACCCAGTACTTC.

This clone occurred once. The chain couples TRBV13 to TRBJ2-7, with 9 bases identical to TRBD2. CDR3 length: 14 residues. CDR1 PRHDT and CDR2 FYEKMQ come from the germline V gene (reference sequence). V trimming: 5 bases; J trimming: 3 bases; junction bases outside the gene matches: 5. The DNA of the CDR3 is TGTGCCAGCAGCCCGACTAGCGGAGGCTACGAGCAGTACTTC. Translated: CASSPTSGGYEQYF.

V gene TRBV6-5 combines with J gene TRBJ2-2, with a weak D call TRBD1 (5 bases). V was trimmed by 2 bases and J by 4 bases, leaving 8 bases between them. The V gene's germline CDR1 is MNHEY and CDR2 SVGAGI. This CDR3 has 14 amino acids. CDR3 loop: CASSYGRVTGELFF. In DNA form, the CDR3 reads TGTGCCAGCAGTTACGGCAGGGTCACCGGGGAGCTGTTTTTT.

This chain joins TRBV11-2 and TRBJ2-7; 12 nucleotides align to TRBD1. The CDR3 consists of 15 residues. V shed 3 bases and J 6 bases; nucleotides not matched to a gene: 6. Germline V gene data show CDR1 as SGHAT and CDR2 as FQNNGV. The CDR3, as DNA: TGTGCCAGCAGCTTGTCGGGACAGGGGGCGAGCGAGCAGTACTTC. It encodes CASSLSGQGASEQYF.

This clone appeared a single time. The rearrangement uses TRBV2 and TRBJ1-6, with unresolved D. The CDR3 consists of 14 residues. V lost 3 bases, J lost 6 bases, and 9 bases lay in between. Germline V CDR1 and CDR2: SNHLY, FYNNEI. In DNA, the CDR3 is TGTGCCAGCAGTGACCGATTAGTTAATTCACCCCTCCACTTT. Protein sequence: CASSDRLVNSPLHF.

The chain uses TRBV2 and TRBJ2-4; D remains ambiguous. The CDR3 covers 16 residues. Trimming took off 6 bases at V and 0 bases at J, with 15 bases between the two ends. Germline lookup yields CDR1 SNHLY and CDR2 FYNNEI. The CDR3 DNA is TGTGCCAGCAGCCCCGTGACTCCGGGAGCCAAAAACATTCAGTACTTC. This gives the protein CASSPVTPGAKNIQYF.

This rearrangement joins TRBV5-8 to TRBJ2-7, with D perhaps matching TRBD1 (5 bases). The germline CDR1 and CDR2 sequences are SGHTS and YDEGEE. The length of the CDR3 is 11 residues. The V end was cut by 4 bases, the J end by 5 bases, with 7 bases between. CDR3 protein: CASSIRDEQYF. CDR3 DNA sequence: TGTGCCAGCAGCATCAGGGACGAGCAGTACTTC.

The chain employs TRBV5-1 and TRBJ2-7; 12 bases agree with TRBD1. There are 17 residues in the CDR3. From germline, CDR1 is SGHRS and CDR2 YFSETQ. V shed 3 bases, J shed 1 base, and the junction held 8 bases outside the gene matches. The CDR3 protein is CASSSGGTGGSSYEQYF. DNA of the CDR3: TGCGCCAGCAGCTCTGGAGGGACAGGGGGCTCTTCCTACGAGCAGTACTTC.

The CDR3 coding sequence is TGTGCCAGCAGCTTCTATAACAGGGTAGATGAGCAGTTCTTC. The encoded protein is CASSFYNRVDEQFF. The V and J genes are TRBV5-6 and TRBJ2-1, with TRBD1 as a possible D gene (6 bases). Germline CDR1 reads SGHDT; CDR2 reads YYEEEE. The CDR3 extends over 14 amino acids. The V end lost 2 bases, the J end lost 8 bases, and 14 bases lay between the germline ends.

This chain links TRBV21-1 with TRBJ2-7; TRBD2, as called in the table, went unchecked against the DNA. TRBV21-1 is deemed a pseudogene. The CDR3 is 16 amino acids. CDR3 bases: TGTGCCAGCAGGCCGACGGGACTAGCGGACCCCTACGAGCAGTACTTC. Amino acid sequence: CASRPTGLADPYEQYF.

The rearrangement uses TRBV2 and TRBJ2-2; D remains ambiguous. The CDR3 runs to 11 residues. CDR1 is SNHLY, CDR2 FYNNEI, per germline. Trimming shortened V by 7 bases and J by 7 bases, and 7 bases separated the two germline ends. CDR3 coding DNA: TGTGCCAGCATGGAACTCGGGGAGCTGTTTTTT. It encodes CASMELGELFF.

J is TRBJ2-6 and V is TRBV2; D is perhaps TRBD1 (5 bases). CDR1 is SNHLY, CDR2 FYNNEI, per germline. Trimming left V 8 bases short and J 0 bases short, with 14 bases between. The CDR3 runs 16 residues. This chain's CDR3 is CASLLTAVSGANVLTF. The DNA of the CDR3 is TGTGCCAGCCTACTGACAGCAGTCTCTGGGGCCAACGTCCTGACTTTC.

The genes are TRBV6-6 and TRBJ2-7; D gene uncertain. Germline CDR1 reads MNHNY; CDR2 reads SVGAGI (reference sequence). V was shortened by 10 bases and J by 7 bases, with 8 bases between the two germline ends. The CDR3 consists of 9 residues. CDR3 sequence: CAIPVEQYF. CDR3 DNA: TGTGCCATCCCGGTAGAGCAGTACTTC.

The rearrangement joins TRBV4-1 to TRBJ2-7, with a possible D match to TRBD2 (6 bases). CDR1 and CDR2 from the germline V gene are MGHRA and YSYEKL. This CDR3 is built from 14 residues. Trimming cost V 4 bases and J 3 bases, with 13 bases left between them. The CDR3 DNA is TGCGCCAGCAGCCCTTCGGGACTCATCTACGAGCAGTACTTC. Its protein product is CASSPSGLIYEQYF.

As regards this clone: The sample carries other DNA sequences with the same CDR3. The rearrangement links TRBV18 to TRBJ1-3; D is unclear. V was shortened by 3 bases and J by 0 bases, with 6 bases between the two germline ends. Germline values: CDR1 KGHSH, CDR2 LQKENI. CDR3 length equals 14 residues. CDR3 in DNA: TGTGCCAGCTCACCCGGAGACTCTGGAAACACCATATATTTT. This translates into CASSPGDSGNTIYF.

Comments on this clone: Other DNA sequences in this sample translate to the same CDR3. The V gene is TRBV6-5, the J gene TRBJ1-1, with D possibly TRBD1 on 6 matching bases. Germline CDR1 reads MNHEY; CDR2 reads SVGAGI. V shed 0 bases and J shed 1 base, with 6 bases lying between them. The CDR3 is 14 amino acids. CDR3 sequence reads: CASSYSRGNTEAFF. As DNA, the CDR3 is TGTGCCAGCAGTTACTCCAGGGGGAACACTGAAGCTTTCTTT.

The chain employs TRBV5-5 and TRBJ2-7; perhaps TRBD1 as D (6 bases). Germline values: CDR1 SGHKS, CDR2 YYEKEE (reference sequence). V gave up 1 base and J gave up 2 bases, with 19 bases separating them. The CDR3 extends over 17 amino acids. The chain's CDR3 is CASSLSWGRASTYEQYF. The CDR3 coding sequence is TGTGCCAGCAGCTTGAGTTGGGGGCGGGCAAGCACCTACGAGCAGTACTTC.